Listed below are T cell receptor beta chains from one sample, sequenced in a study of T cell clones after liver transplantation. Some clones are missing from TCRdb's copy, which holds only in-frame ones; the method was immunoSEQ multiplex PCR. The repertoire includes roughly 70,000 clones, roughly 90% of them detected once, and roughly 2.7% sits in the top ten. The source was CD4+ T cells from blood, collected before liver transplant. All receptors come from a human donor who received a liver transplant. Both conserved end residues are part of each CDR3. A D gene is named only where the DNA matches it firmly.

v_call,d_call,j_call,cdr3_aa
TRBV11-2,-,TRBJ1-2,CASSKDSYGYTF
TRBV2,TRBD1,TRBJ1-4,CASSKGAREKLFF
TRBV5-4,-,TRBJ1-1,CASSLEGGNTEAFF
TRBV19,-,TRBJ2-5,CASSTSTGRGTQYF
TRBV5-1,-,TRBJ1-1,CASSLELNPGLGTEAFF
TRBV5-1,TRBD2,TRBJ2-7,CASSPTGGGLYEQYF
TRBV28,-,TRBJ1-3,CASCTPSVGNTIYF
TRBV5-4,TRBD1,TRBJ1-3,CASSPGGDRSGNTIYF
TRBV29-1,-,TRBJ2-7,CSVVRQDEQYF
TRBV11-2,-,TRBJ1-1,CASSFDSGEAFF
TRBV2,-,TRBJ2-3,CASTRTSSTDTQYF
TRBV28,-,TRBJ2-7,CASSFPTPPVQYF
TRBV28,TRBD1,TRBJ2-5,CASSSRQGSREETQYF
TRBV2,-,TRBJ2-7,CASSENYEQYF
TRBV29-1,-,TRBJ2-5,CSGSGEGETQYF
TRBV5-1,TRBD2,TRBJ2-5,CASSPGLAGEETQYF
TRBV6-5,TRBD1,TRBJ2-7,CASSYSTGTEQYF
TRBV11-3,-,TRBJ1-1,CASSIDPALNTEAFF
TRBV6-6,TRBD1,TRBJ2-7,CASRWDRLSYEQYF
TRBV5-6,TRBD1,TRBJ1-5,CASSSRTGGGNQPQHF
TRBV7-9,-,TRBJ2-3,CASSTVQADTQYF
TRBV11-3,TRBD1,TRBJ1-2,CASSLAGGTGYGYTF
TRBV5-4,TRBD1,TRBJ1-2,CASSQGQGARGYTF
TRBV5-1,TRBD2,TRBJ2-3,CASSLGSGRGDTQYF
TRBV2,TRBD2,TRBJ2-1,CASSPQGRGYNEQFF
TRBV2,-,TRBJ1-1,CASSEGGMNTEAFF
TRBV10-3,-,TRBJ1-3,CAISGYPTGDSGNTIYF
TRBV2,-,TRBJ1-2,CASSSTANYGYTF
TRBV27,TRBD2,TRBJ2-1,CASSLLPGLAGIYNEQFF
TRBV19,-,TRBJ2-2,CASIPSPPDTGELFF
TRBV5-6,-,TRBJ1-2,CASSLASNYGYTF
TRBV6-1,-,TRBJ1-5,CASSRGPGSNQPQHF
TRBV7-7,TRBD1,TRBJ2-5,CASEGQGQTQYF
TRBV27,TRBD1,TRBJ1-5,CASITPYRGAQPQHF
TRBV5-4,-,TRBJ2-3,CASTFGGFRGTDTQYF
TRBV7-9,-,TRBJ1-1,CASSTLLPHTEAFF
TRBV30,TRBD1,TRBJ1-2,CAWRRTGWDGYTF
TRBV7-2,TRBD2,TRBJ2-1,CASSLDGGSSYNEQFF
TRBV18,-,TRBJ2-2,CASSPRPRETDGELFF
TRBV30,TRBD2,TRBJ2-3,CAWSRSGRGDTQYF